Reported below is one T cell receptor (beta chain). Its antigen is unidentified. This CDR3 fails to terminate in the conserved phenylalanine or tryptophan, so it likely reflects a read error. The sample is drawn from a study of OX40 agonist ivuxolimab in advanced cancers. Study results and caveats: CD8+ T cells (on average) carried more expanded clones than CD4+ T cells.

Germline V gives CDR1 SNHLY, CDR2 FYNNEI. The ends were cut back, 5 bases at V and 5 bases at J, with 10 bases in the middle. The CDR3 has 13 residues. Here immunoSEQ multiplex PCR was the method, and the copy in TCRdb shows in-frame clones only, minus some. The data hold some 83,000 clones, with approximately 84% observed a single time. The specimen was CD4+ or CD8+ T cells sorted from blood, collected in a trial of the OX40 agonist ivuxolimab. The chain combines TRBV2 with TRBJ1-5, with TRBD1 as a possible D gene (5 bases). This TCR came from an adult with an advanced solid tumor such as melanoma, head and neck, liver or kidney cancer. The CDR3 bases are TGTGCCAGCAGTCCTCGGGGCGATCAGCCCCAGCATCTT. Its translation: CASSPRGDQPQHL.